This TCR beta chain was profiled in a study of blood T cell repertoires in COVID-19. Study as a whole: PBMCs, B-cell-depleted T cells, or T cells provided the cDNA or gDNA that made up the material.

The ends were cut back, 0 bases at V and 0 bases at J, with 14 bases in the middle. Germline V gives CDR1 MGHRA, CDR2 YSYEKL. The CDR3 is made up of 17 amino acids. Generated by immunoSEQ multiplex PCR, the TCRdb table keeps only in-frame clones and is missing some. This sample has 200,000 to 250,000 clones, with approximately 86% found just once. The genes are TRBV4-1 and TRBJ1-1, with a weak D call TRBD1 (5 bases). This receptor was identified in an older woman with active or convalescent COVID-19. The sequenced material came from peripheral blood. CDR3 residues: CASSQDHPTALNTEAFF. CDR3 nucleotides: TGCGCCAGCAGCCAAGATCACCCGACAGCTCTGAACACTGAAGCTTTCTTT.